This T cell receptor beta chain was profiled in a study of blood T cell repertoires in COVID-19. Background on the study: Acute and convalescent COVID-19 samples came from the United States, Italy and Spain.

This CDR3 region has 16 residues. The germline V gene encodes CDR1 SGDLS and CDR2 YYNGEE. The V and J ends lost 0 bases and 9 bases, in that order; junction bases with no gene match: 8. The data were produced by immunoSEQ multiplex PCR, yet TCRdb's version contains in-frame clones alone and is incomplete. In the table there are 200,000 to 250,000 clones, roughly 84% of which are singletons. This TCR came from a woman older than 75 with acute or convalescent COVID-19. The chain combines TRBV9 with TRBJ2-1; 11 bases fit TRBD2. Sequencing used peripheral blood. CDR3 sequence reads: CASSVVVAGGPGEQFF. The CDR3 nucleotides read TGTGCCAGCAGCGTAGTAGTAGCGGGGGGGCCGGGTGAGCAGTTCTTC.